This TCR beta chain was observed in a study of CD8+ T cells in alopecia areata. Study-level background: For 6 to 18 months, tofacitinib was taken, and 6 months off drug followed.

This clone was detected ten times or more. Its target is unknown. Study findings and constraints: Normal skin contains resident alphabeta T cells, and these are also sequenced in scalp samples. Scalp clonality and expanded CD8+ clones among the top 100 showed significant decreases with tofacitinib.

Investigators isolated RNA and reverse transcribed it into cDNA to act as the sequencing template. Sequencing used immunoSEQ multiplex PCR; TCRdb keeps in-frame clones, though not all of them. The sample holds approximately 220,000 clones; roughly two fifths are singletons and the top ten take around 0.48%. The junction had 13 bases not matched to a gene; V was cut back by 7 bases and J by 8 bases. CDR3 size: 14 residues. The V gene's germline CDR1 is SQVTM and CDR2 ANQGSEA. Noted treatment: oral pan-JAK inhibitor, 5-10 mg twice daily. This rearrangement joins TRBV29-1 to TRBJ2-1; the match to TRBD1 covers 8 bases. Sequencing was performed on CD4+ T cells sorted from blood, taken between weeks 30 and 35, from a patient treated with tofacitinib. The clonotype originates from a human donor with alopecia areata. CDR3 loop: CSGARGPRGDEQFF. In DNA, the CDR3 is TGCAGCGGGGCCAGGGGGCCGCGAGGCGATGAGCAGTTCTTC.